These T cell receptor beta chains were read from a single sample in a study of identical twins. TCRdb re-analysed the 5' RACE reads in MiXCR, keeping a single row per CDR3 protein. Of a few hundred thousand distinct CDR3 sequences in the sample, roughly 13% were seen once. The same data also went into a second study, on yellow fever vaccine responses in identical twins.

Sequencing used CD4+ T cells sorted from blood. The receptors come from a woman in her late teens or twenties in good health. Each CDR3 is given with its conserved first and last residue. The order of the fields is J gene, V gene, D gene, clone size, CDR3 DNA, CDR3 protein. A D gene is named only where the DNA matches it firmly. Clone sizes are given selectively: once, few, many, or a class where the clone is expanded.

TRBJ2-1	TRBV6-5	NA	NA	TGTGCCAGCAGTTATCGGACAGCACACTCCTACAATGAGCAGTTCTTC	CASSYRTAHSYNEQFF
TRBJ2-7	TRBV5-1	NA	NA	TGCGCCAGCAGCTTGGAAGGGGGGCTCATGGGCGAGCAGTACTTC	CASSLEGGLMGEQYF
TRBJ2-3	TRBV12-3/TRBV12-4	NA	many	TGTGCCAGCAGACGGGTTTTTAGCAACACAGATACGCAGTATTTT	CASRRVFSNTDTQYF
TRBJ2-7	TRBV7-6	NA	NA	TGTGCCAGCAGCCCAGACGGCCGCGAGCAGTACTTC	CASSPDGREQYF
TRBJ2-3	TRBV5-1	NA	NA	TGCGCCAGCAGCTACACAGGGCCGCGGGTAGATACGCAGTATTTT	CASSYTGPRVDTQYF
TRBJ2-3	TRBV7-8	NA	NA	TGTGCCAGCAGCTCCGGATACGCAGATACGCAGTATTTT	CASSSGYADTQYF
TRBJ2-4	TRBV3-1	TRBD1	NA	TGTGCCAGCAGCACGGGACAGATAACCAAAAACATTCAGTACTTC	CASSTGQITKNIQYF
TRBJ1-5	TRBV28	NA	NA	TGTGCCAGCAGGTCGGGGGGTCAGCCCCAGCATTTT	CASRSGGQPQHF
TRBJ2-3	TRBV25-1	NA	NA	TGTGCCAGCAGTGAATTGCGGGGTGATACAGATACGCAGTATTTT	CASSELRGDTDTQYF
TRBJ1-2	TRBV20-1	NA	few	TGCAGTGCTAGGAGGGCCGAGCTATTCTATGGCTACACCTTC	CSARRAELFYGYTF
TRBJ1-1	TRBV28	NA	many	TGTGCCAGCAGTGACTTGGGCACTGAAGCTTTCTTT	CASSDLGTEAFF
TRBJ2-3	TRBV5-1	TRBD2	NA	TGCGCCAGCAGCAAAGGGACTAGCGGGGTGGATACGCAGTATTTT	CASSKGTSGVDTQYF
TRBJ2-5	TRBV20-1	NA	few	TGCAGTGCTAGAAGCGGACAGTTGCGGCAAGAGACCCAGTACTTC	CSARSGQLRQETQYF
TRBJ2-6	TRBV3-1	NA	NA	TGTGCCAGCAGCCAGTCGTCTACCACCGGGGCCAACGTCCTGACTTTC	CASSQSSTTGANVLTF
TRBJ1-6	TRBV10-3	NA	NA	TGTGCCATCAGTGAGAAGGCTGGGAATAATTCACCCCTCCACTTT	CAISEKAGNNSPLHF
TRBJ2-2	TRBV11-2	TRBD2	NA	TGTGCCAGCAGCTTAGAGGCACGCGGGAGGGCCTTCGGGGAGCTGTTTTTT	CASSLEARGRAFGELFF
TRBJ1-5	TRBV5-1	NA	many	TGCGCCAGCAGCCCCGGGGGCACGCACAATAGCAATCAGCCCCAGCATTTT	CASSPGGTHNSNQPQHF
TRBJ2-5	TRBV12-3/TRBV12-4	TRBD1	NA	TGTGCCAGCAGTCCCCGGGACAGGGAGACCCAGTACTTC	CASSPRDRETQYF
TRBJ2-7	TRBV7-9	NA	NA	TGTGCCAGCAGCCAATTGCGACACGAGGGGCCTAACGAGCAGTACTTC	CASSQLRHEGPNEQYF
TRBJ2-4	TRBV28	TRBD1	NA	TGTGCCAGCAGCGACTTCGCAAACAGGGGCAAAAACATTCAGTACTTC	CASSDFANRGKNIQYF
TRBJ2-5	TRBV29-1	NA	NA	TGCAGCGTGAGAAGTACGTACCAAGAGACCCAGTACTTC	CSVRSTYQETQYF
TRBJ2-7	TRBV9	TRBD1	few	TGTGCCAGCAGCGGGGGGACAGGGATTACCTACGAGCAGTACTTC	CASSGGTGITYEQYF
TRBJ2-3	TRBV29-1	NA	many	TGCAGCGCGAATGTAGGCGGGACCCCATCCGATACGCAGTATTTT	CSANVGGTPSDTQYF
TRBJ1-5	TRBV6-2/TRBV6-3	TRBD1	few	TGTGCCAGCAGTGGAAGACAGGGGGTTGGACAGCCCCAGCATTTT	CASSGRQGVGQPQHF
TRBJ2-4	TRBV6-6	NA	NA	TGTGCCAGCAGGAGTAGGCCGGGAAACATTCAGTACTTC	CASRSRPGNIQYF
TRBJ2-2	TRBV4-2	NA	NA	TGTGCCAGCAGCCAAGATGGCCAGGAGCCCGGGGAGCTGTTTTTT	CASSQDGQEPGELFF
TRBJ2-7	TRBV4-1	TRBD2	NA	TGCGCCAGCAGCCAAGTCCCTAGCGCGGGAGAGACCTACGAGCAGTACTTC	CASSQVPSAGETYEQYF
TRBJ2-1	TRBV29-1	NA	few	TGCAGCGGTAGGGGGGGGCTAGCGGACTACAATGAGCAGTTCTTC	CSGRGGLADYNEQFF
TRBJ2-5	TRBV20-1	TRBD2	few	TGCAGTGCTAGACTAGCGGGAGGGGTAGAGACCCAGTACTTC	CSARLAGGVETQYF
TRBJ2-1	TRBV2	TRBD1	NA	TGTACCATCAGTCCCCTAGACCAGGGACAGGGGGCCTACAATGAGCAGTTCTTC	CTISPLDQGQGAYNEQFF
TRBJ2-1	TRBV2	NA	NA	TGTGCCAGCAGGGCATTAGAGTGGCGGCCAGGGGGGGATGAGCAGTTCTTC	CASRALEWRPGGDEQFF
TRBJ1-6	TRBV20-1	NA	NA	TGCAGTGCTAGTAAGGGAAGCTCCTATAATTCACCCCTCCACTTT	CSASKGSSYNSPLHF
TRBJ2-3	TRBV10-3	NA	few	TGTGCCATCAGTGGTGACGGATTCACAGATACGCAGTATTTT	CAISGDGFTDTQYF
TRBJ2-5	TRBV7-2	NA	NA	TGTGCCAGCAGCTTGACGCGGGGCCAAGAGACCCAGTACTTC	CASSLTRGQETQYF
TRBJ2-3	TRBV7-3	NA	few	TGTGCCAGCCGTCTGGGGACTAGCACAGATACGCAGTATTTT	CASRLGTSTDTQYF
TRBJ1-5	TRBV6-1	TRBD1	few	TGTGCCAGCAGAACCGGGACAGGGTCCAATAGCAATCAGCCCCAGCATTTT	CASRTGTGSNSNQPQHF
TRBJ2-7	TRBV6-2/TRBV6-3	NA	NA	TGTGCCAGCAGTTCCTCGAGGAGCTACGAGCAGTACTTC	CASSSSRSYEQYF
TRBJ2-5	TRBV5-1	NA	NA	TGCGCCAGCAGCCGTACAGGGACTGAAGAGACCCAGTACTTC	CASSRTGTEETQYF
TRBJ2-7	TRBV28	NA	few	TGTGCCCTTGGGGGGGCAATGGGCGAGCAGTACTTC	CALGGAMGEQYF
TRBJ2-1	TRBV5-1	TRBD1	many	TGCGCCAGCAGCCGGGACAGGATAACCAATGAGCAGTTCTTC	CASSRDRITNEQFF
TRBJ2-5	TRBV2	NA	NA	TGTGCCAAAATAGCAGAGACCCAGTACTTC	CAKIAETQYF
TRBJ2-7	TRBV20-1	TRBD1	few	TGCAGTGCTAGAGACCCGGGACAGGGGGAATACGAGCAGTACTTC	CSARDPGQGEYEQYF
TRBJ2-1	TRBV20-1	TRBD2	NA	TGCAGTGCTAGCCCCTCGGCTAGCGGCTACAATGAGCAGTTCTTC	CSASPSASGYNEQFF
TRBJ2-1	TRBV7-2	NA	NA	TGTGCCAGCAGCCCGACTAGACAGTACAATGAGCAGTTCTTC	CASSPTRQYNEQFF
TRBJ2-1	TRBV11-1	NA	NA	TGTGCCAGCAGCTTAGCGCGTCCAGGGATCAATGAGCAGTTCTTC	CASSLARPGINEQFF
TRBJ1-5	TRBV4-2	TRBD1	NA	TGTGCCAGCAGCCAGATTCGGACAGGGGGACACAATCAGCCCCAGCATTTT	CASSQIRTGGHNQPQHF
TRBJ2-7	TRBV6-2/TRBV6-3	NA	NA	TGTGCCAGCAGCCGCGAAGCCTACGAGCAGTACTTC	CASSREAYEQYF
TRBJ2-1	TRBV2	NA	NA	TGTGCCAGCAGTGAACTTGACAGGACATCTTGGTCCTACAATGAGCAGTTCTTC	CASSELDRTSWSYNEQFF
TRBJ2-1	TRBV24-1	TRBD2	few	TGTGCCACCAGTGATTTCAAGCGGGGGCCGAATGAGCAGTTCTTC	CATSDFKRGPNEQFF
TRBJ2-7	TRBV6-5	TRBD2	NA	TGTGCCAGCAGTTACTCGAGTCGGACTAGCTACGAGCAGTACTTC	CASSYSSRTSYEQYF